This paragraph covers one TCR beta chain sequence. This sample is drawn from a study of monozygotic twins with inflammatory bowel disease. TCRdb re-called the 5' RACE reads, yielding one record per CDR3 amino acid sequence without DNA. The specimen's table records more than 300,000 distinct CDR3 sequences. CDR3 length: 16 amino acids. Germline values: CDR1 SGDLS, CDR2 YYNGEE. This chain links TRBV9 with TRBJ2-1; TCRdb's assignment of TRBD1 cannot be checked, as there is no DNA. The clonotype was recovered from a human donor with ulcerative colitis or Crohn's disease, or a healthy co-twin of an affected twin (not recorded which). Sequenced input: blood. This chain's CDR3 is CASSPQLGLGDNEQFF.